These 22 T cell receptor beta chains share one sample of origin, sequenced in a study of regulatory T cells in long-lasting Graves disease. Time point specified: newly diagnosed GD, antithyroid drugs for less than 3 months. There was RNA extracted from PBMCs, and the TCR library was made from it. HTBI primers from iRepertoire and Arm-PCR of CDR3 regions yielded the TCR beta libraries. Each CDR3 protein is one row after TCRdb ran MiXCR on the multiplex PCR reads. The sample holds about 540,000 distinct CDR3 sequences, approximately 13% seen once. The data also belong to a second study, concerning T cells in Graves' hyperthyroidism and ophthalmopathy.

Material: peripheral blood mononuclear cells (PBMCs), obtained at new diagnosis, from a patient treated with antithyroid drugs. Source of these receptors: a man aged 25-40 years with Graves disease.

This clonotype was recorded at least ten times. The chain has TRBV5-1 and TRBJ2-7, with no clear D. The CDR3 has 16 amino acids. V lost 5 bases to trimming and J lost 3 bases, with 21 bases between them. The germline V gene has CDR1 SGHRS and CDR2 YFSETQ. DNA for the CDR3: TGCGCCAGCAGACGCGACAACCCGCCCGGAATCTACGAGCAGTACTTC. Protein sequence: CASRRDNPPGIYEQYF.

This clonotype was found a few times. The CDR3 here is CATSDRVPGLAGPRSYNEQFF. In DNA, the CDR3 is TGTGCCACCAGTGATAGGGTTCCGGGACTAGCGGGGCCTCGGAGCTACAATGAGCAGTTCTTC. This chain connects TRBV24-1 to TRBJ2-1; TRBD2 agrees at 13 bases. The germline V gene encodes CDR1 KGHDR and CDR2 SFDVKD. The CDR3 sequence is 21 residues long. Trimming took 3 bases from V and 3 from J; bases not matched to a gene: 16.

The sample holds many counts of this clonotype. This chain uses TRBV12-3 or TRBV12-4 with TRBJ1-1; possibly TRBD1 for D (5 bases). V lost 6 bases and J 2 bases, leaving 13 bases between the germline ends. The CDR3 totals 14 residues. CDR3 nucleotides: TGTGCCAGCAGGAAGGGGCGCGGCAACACTGAAGCTTTCTTT. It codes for CASRKGRGNTEAFF.

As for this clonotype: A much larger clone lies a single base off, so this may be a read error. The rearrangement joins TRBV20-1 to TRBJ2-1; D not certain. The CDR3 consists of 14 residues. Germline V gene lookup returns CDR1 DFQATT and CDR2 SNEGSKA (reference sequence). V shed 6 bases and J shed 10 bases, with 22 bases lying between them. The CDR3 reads CSAGGATLPYEQFF. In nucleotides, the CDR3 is TGCAGTGCGGGCGGAGCGACACTACCCTACGAGCAGTTCTTC.

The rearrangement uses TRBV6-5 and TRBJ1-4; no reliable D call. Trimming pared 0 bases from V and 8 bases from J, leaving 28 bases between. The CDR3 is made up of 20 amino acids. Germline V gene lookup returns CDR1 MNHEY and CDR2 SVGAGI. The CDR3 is CASSYSGGRRGPSVGEKLFF. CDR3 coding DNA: TGTGCCAGCAGTTACTCCGGCGGACGGAGAGGACCCTCCGTTGGGGAAAAACTGTTTTTT.

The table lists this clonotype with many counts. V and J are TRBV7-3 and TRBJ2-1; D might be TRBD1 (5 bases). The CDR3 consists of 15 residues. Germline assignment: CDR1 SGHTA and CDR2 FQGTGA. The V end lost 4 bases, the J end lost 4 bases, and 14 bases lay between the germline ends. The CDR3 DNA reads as TGTGCCAGCAGCTCGGGTGGGGCGGTATACAATGAGCAGTTCTTC. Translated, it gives CASSSGGAVYNEQFF.

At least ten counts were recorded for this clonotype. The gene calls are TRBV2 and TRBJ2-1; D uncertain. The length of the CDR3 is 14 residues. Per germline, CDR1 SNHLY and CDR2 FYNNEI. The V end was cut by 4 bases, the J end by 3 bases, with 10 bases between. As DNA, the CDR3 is TGTGCCAGCAGTGTTGACCGTGACTACAATGAGCAGTTCTTC. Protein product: CASSVDRDYNEQFF.

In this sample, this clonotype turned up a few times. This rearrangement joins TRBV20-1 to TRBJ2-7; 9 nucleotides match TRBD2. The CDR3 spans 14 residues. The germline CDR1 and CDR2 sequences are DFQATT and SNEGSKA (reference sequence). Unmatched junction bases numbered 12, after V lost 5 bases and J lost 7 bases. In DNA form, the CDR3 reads TGCAGTGCTGTAGCGGGAGTGGGTTACAATGAGCAGTACTTC. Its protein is CSAVAGVGYNEQYF.

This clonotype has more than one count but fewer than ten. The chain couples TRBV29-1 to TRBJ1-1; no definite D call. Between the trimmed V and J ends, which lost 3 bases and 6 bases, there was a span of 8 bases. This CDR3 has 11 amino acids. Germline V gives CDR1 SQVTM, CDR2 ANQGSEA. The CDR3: CSVDVGPEAFF. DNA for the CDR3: TGCAGCGTTGATGTGGGCCCTGAAGCTTTCTTT. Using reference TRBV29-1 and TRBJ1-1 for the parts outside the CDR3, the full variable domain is SAVISQKPSRDICQRGTSLTIQCQVDSQVTMMFWYRQQPGQSLTLIATANQGSEATYESGFVIDKFPISRPNLTFSTLTVSNMSPEDSSIYLCSVDVGPEAFFGQGTRLTVV.

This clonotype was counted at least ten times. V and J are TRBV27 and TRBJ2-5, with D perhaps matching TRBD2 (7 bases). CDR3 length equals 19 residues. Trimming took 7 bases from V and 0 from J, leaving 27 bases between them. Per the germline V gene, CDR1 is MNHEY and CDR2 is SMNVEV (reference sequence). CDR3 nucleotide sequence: TGTGCCAGCAAAGTTAGGGGGGGATCCTACTTTTCGTACCAAGAGACCCAGTACTTC. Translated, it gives CASKVRGGSYFSYQETQYF.

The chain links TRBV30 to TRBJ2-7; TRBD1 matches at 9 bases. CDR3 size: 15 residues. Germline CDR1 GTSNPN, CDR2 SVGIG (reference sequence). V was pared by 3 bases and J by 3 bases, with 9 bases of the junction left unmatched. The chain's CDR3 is CAWRPGTGPFYEQYF. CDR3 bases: TGTGCCTGGAGGCCCGGGACAGGGCCTTTCTACGAGCAGTACTTC.

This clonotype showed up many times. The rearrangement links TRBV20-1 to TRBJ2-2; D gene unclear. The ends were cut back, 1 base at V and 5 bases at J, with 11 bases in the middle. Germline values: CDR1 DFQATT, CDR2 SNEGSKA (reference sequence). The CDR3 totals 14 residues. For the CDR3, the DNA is TGCAGTGCTAGAGGGGGTAGTGAAACCGGGGAGCTGTTTTTT. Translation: CSARGGSETGELFF.

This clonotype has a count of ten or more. CDR3 in amino acids: CASSEGTSDYTDTQYF. In DNA form, the CDR3 reads TGTGCCAGCAGTGAAGGGACTAGCGACTACACAGATACGCAGTATTTT. The rearrangement joins TRBV2 to TRBJ2-3, with 9 bases matching TRBD2. This CDR3 comprises 16 residues. CDR1 SNHLY and CDR2 FYNNEI come from the germline V gene. Germline trimming cut 1 base from V and 2 bases from J; bases unmatched to any gene: 4.

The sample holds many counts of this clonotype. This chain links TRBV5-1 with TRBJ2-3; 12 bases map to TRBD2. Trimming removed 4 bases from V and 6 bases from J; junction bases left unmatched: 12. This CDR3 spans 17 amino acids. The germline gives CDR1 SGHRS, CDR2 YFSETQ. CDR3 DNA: TGCGCCAGCAGCGGGGGATACCGACTAGCGGGAGTGGATACGCAGTATTTT. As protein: CASSGGYRLAGVDTQYF.

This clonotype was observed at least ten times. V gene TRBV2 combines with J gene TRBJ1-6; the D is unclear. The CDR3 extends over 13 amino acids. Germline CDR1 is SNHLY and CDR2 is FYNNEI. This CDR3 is CATRQNRNSPLHF. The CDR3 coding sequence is TGTGCGACCAGGCAGAATAGGAATTCACCCCTCCACTTT.

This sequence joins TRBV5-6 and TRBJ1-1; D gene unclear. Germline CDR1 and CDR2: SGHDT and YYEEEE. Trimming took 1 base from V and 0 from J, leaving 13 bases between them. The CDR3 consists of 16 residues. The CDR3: CASSLIFAQMNTEAFF. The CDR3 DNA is TGTGCCAGCAGCTTGATCTTCGCACAGATGAACACTGAAGCTTTCTTT.

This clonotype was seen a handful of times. For the CDR3, the DNA is TGTGCCAGTTTTTTCAGGAGCTTGGGACTAGCGGGAGGGGTTGAGACCCAGTACTTC. Protein product: CASFFRSLGLAGGVETQYF. The V call is TRBV12-3 or TRBV12-4, the J call TRBJ2-5; TRBD2 agrees at 16 bases. Germline trimming cut 9 bases from V and 5 bases from J; bases unmatched to any gene: 18. The CDR3 is made up of 19 amino acids.

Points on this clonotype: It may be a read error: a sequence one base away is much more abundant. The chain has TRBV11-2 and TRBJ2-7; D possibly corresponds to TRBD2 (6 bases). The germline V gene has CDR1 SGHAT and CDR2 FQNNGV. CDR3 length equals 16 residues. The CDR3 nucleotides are TGTACCAGCTCCATGGGGAGGACTGGAGTATCCTACGAGCAGTACTTC. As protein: CTSSMGRTGVSYEQYF.

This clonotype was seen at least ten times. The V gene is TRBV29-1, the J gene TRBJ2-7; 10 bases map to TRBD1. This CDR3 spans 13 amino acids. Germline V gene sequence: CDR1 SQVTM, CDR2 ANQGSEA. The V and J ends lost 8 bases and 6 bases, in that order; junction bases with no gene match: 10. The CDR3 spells CSTRQGASGEQYF. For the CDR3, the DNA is TGCAGCACTAGACAGGGGGCGAGCGGCGAGCAGTACTTC.

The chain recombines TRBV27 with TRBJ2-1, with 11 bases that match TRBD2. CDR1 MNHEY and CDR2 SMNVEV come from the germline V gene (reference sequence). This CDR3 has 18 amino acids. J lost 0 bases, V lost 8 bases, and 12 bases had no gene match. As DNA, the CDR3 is TGTGCCAGCCGAGCCGGGACTAGCGGCGGAAGCTCCTACAATGAGCAGTTCTTC. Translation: CASRAGTSGGSSYNEQFF.

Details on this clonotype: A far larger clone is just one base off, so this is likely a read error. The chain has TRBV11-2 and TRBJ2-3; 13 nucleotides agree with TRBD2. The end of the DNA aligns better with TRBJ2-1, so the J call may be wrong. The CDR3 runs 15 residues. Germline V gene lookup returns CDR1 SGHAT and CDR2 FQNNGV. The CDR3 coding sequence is TGTGCCAGCAGTTCGGGACTAGCGGGGTACAGTGAGCAGTTCTTC. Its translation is CASSSGLAGYSEQFF.

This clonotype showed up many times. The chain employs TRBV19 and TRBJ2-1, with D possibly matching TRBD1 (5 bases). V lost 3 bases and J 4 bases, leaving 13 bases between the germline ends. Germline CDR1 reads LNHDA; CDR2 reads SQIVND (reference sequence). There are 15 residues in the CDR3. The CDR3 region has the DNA TGTGCCAGTAGTATTTTAGGGGATGGGTACAATGAGCAGTTCTTC. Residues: CASSILGDGYNEQFF.